The next 9 T cell receptor beta chains were all read from a single sample in a study of T cell clonality in common variable immunodeficiency. Overall study results and limits: Fewer deletions and N-nucleotide insertions were reportedly seen in common variable immunodeficiency TCR beta sequences.

The data were produced by immunoSEQ multiplex PCR, yet TCRdb's version contains in-frame clones alone and is incomplete. The sample yields about 25,000 clones, without any singletons. No cognate antigen is known for these TCRs. The sequencing input was peripheral blood mononuclear cells. Receptors were obtained from a human donor with common variable immunodeficiency.

Comment on this clone: Read sequence stops 3 residues before the CDR3 end, and the germline J gene provides the missing end. V and J are TRBV29-1 and TRBJ2-7; TRBD2 agrees at 8 bases. In germline, CDR1 is SQVTM, CDR2 ANQGSEA. V trimming: 7 bases; J trimming: 2 bases; junction bases outside the gene matches: 10. This CDR3 region has 14 residues. The covered CDR3 bases are TGCAGCGCCGCGGGCGGGAGGCTTCCCTACGAG. Translated: CSAAGGRLPYE. The complete CDR3 protein is CSAAGGRLPYEQYF.

This clone was observed a handful of times. The CDR3 end lies 3 residues beyond the end of the read and is filled in from the germline J gene. The J gene is TRBJ2-7, the V gene TRBV10-1; TRBD2 matches at 12 bases. V gave up 6 bases and J gave up 4 bases; unmatched junction bases: 4. In germline, CDR1 is WNHNN, CDR2 SYGVQD (reference sequence). The CDR3 spans 14 residues. Partial CDR3 DNA: TGCGCCAGCAGCCCTAGCGGGAGGGGGTACGAG. Residues: CASSPSGRGYE. The entire CDR3 protein is CASSPSGRGYEQYF.

At least ten counts were recorded for this clone. The CDR3 end lies 3 residues beyond the end of the read and is filled in from the germline J gene. The V gene is TRBV5-1, the J gene TRBJ1-1; weak D call: TRBD1 (6 bases). The CDR3 loop spans 16 amino acids. The V gene's germline CDR1 is SGHRS and CDR2 YFSETQ. The V end was cut by 4 bases, the J end by 0 bases, with 16 bases between. CDR3 protein: CASSLRDRKMNTEAFF. The DNA read from the CDR3 is TGCGCCAGCAGCCTGAGAGACAGGAAAATGAACACTGAA. The complete variable domain, with remaining parts taken from reference TRBV5-1 and TRBJ1-1, reads KAGVTQTPRYLIKTRGQQVTLSCSPISGHRSVSWYQQTPGQGLQFLFEYFSETQRNKGNFPGRFSGRQFSNSRSEMNVSTLELGDSALYLCASSLRDRKMNTEAFFGQGTRLTVV.

A remark on this clone: The CDR3 end falls 3 residues outside the read, so it is completed with the germline J gene. The rearrangement links TRBV7-2 to TRBJ2-5; D ambiguous. V was pared by 2 bases and J by 1 base, with 5 bases between. CDR1 and CDR2 from the germline V gene are SGHTA and FQGNSA. This CDR3 has 13 amino acids. The sequenced part of the CDR3 DNA is TGTGCCAGCAGCTTAACTCCCCAAGAGACC. Translated: CASSLTPQET. In full, the CDR3 reads CASSLTPQETQYF.

This clone showed up many times. The read terminates 3 residues before the CDR3 end, so the remaining end is supplied by the germline J gene. The chain is built from TRBV19 and TRBJ2-7; a weak D match, TRBD1 (5 bases). V lost 3 bases to trimming and J lost 2 bases, with 14 bases between them. The CDR3 loop spans 15 amino acids. Per the germline V gene, CDR1 is LNHDA and CDR2 is SQIVND (reference sequence). The CDR3 bases that were read are TGTGCCAGTAGTATGTTCTCGACAGTCGCCTACGAG. Residues: CASSMFSTVAYE. The full-length CDR3 reads as CASSMFSTVAYEQYF.

This clone was detected a few times. The read ends 3 residues before the CDR3 terminus; that terminus is restored from the germline J gene. The V and J genes are TRBV13 and TRBJ2-2; a possible D gene is TRBD2 (6 bases). This CDR3 contains 15 residues. Trimming left V 5 bases short and J 1 base short, with 11 bases between. Germline loops: CDR1 PRHDT, CDR2 FYEKMQ (reference sequence). The CDR3 region is CASSRGGLNTGELFF. CDR3 DNA (partial): TGTGCCAGCAGCCGGGGAGGTCTGAACACCGGGGAG.

This clone turned up a few times. The sequenced fragment ends 3 residues before the CDR3 boundary, so the rest is inferred from the germline J gene. This sequence joins TRBV20-1 and TRBJ2-7; D perhaps matches TRBD2 (5 bases). This CDR3 has 13 residues. Trimming removed 0 bases from V and 5 bases from J, with 11 bases in between. The germline V gene has CDR1 DFQATT and CDR2 SNEGSKA (reference sequence). The CDR3 bases that were read are TGCAGTGCTAGAGATCTCCGGGGTCACGAG. It translates to CSARDLRGHE. The complete CDR3 sequence is CSARDLRGHEQYF.

For this clone: The CDR3 end is not reached by the read, which stops 3 residues before it; the germline J gene fills it in. The chain links TRBV5-3 to TRBJ2-3, with 8 bases fitting TRBD2. TRBV5-3 is an open reading frame, and its role is uncertain. This CDR3 comprises 15 residues. Unmatched junction bases numbered 9, after V lost 4 bases and J lost 5 bases. The covered CDR3 bases are TGTGCCAGAAGCCCGTTAGCGGGGTGGATAGATACG. Translated, it gives CARSPLAGWIDT. The complete CDR3 reads CARSPLAGWIDTQYF.

This clone was detected a few times. The read finishes 3 residues shy of the CDR3 end, and the germline J gene is used to complete it. This chain uses TRBV2 with TRBJ2-1, with 16 bases lining up with TRBD2. Germline-derived CDR1 and CDR2 are SNHLY and FYNNEI. The CDR3 spans 18 residues. Trimming at V came to 4 bases and at J to 4 bases, leaving 7 bases not matched to a gene. Here the CDR3 reads CASSGGTSGRAIYNEQFF. The DNA read from the CDR3 is TGTGCCAGCAGTGGGGGGACTAGCGGGAGGGCGATATACAATGAG.